Listed below are T cell receptor beta chains from one sample, sequenced in a study of blood T cell repertoires in COVID-19. TCRdb's table, derived via immunoSEQ multiplex PCR, lists solely in-frame clones and lacks some. The repertoire holds about 300,000 clones, with about 90% as singletons. Sequences were obtained from peripheral blood. The receptors stem from a man younger than 30 who had recovered from COVID-19. Each CDR3 is given with its conserved first and last residue. Each record gives: clone size, D gene, V gene, J gene, CDR3 DNA, CDR3 protein. A D gene is named only where the DNA matches it firmly. Size tells how often a clone was seen (once, few, many) or the class of an expanded clone, and some rows leave it out.

clone size: .; D gene: .; V gene: TRBV30; J gene: TRBJ2-7; CDR3 DNA: TGTGCCTGGGGTAACTCAGGCTACGAGCAGTACTTC; CDR3 protein: CAWGNSGYEQYF
clone size: .; D gene: .; V gene: TRBV5-1; J gene: TRBJ2-7; CDR3 DNA: TGCGCCAGCAGCTCATCCTACGAGCAGTACTTC; CDR3 protein: CASSSSYEQYF
clone size: .; D gene: TRBD1; V gene: TRBV5-1; J gene: TRBJ1-2; CDR3 DNA: TGCGCCAGCAGCTCCTCCGGGACAGGGGTTTTTGGCTACACCTTC; CDR3 protein: CASSSSGTGVFGYTF
clone size: .; D gene: .; V gene: TRBV19; J gene: TRBJ1-1; CDR3 DNA: TGTGCCAGTAAAAACATTATGAACACTGAAGCTTTCTTT; CDR3 protein: CASKNIMNTEAFF
clone size: .; D gene: .; V gene: TRBV4-1; J gene: TRBJ1-1; CDR3 DNA: TGCGCCAGCAACCAGAGGGAGGGGGACACTGAAGCTTTCTTT; CDR3 protein: CASNQREGDTEAFF
clone size: .; D gene: TRBD1; V gene: TRBV7-2; J gene: TRBJ1-1; CDR3 DNA: TGTGCCAGCAGCTCTGACAGGGGGCATCGGAACACTGAAGCTTTCTTT; CDR3 protein: CASSSDRGHRNTEAFF
clone size: .; D gene: TRBD2; V gene: TRBV7-3; J gene: TRBJ2-1; CDR3 DNA: TGTGCCAGCAGCTTAAATCCGACTAGCGGCGATGAGCAGTTCTTC; CDR3 protein: CASSLNPTSGDEQFF
clone size: .; D gene: TRBD1; V gene: TRBV28; J gene: TRBJ1-5; CDR3 DNA: TGTGCCAGCAGTTTACGACAGGGGTTTAATCAGCCCCAGCATTTT; CDR3 protein: CASSLRQGFNQPQHF
clone size: .; D gene: TRBD1; V gene: TRBV10-3; J gene: TRBJ1-2; CDR3 DNA: TGTGCCCATGGGACAGGGGTCTATAACTATGGCTACACCTTC; CDR3 protein: CAHGTGVYNYGYTF
clone size: once; D gene: .; V gene: TRBV7-9; J gene: TRBJ2-7; CDR3 DNA: TGTGCCAGCAGCCAGACTGGACAGAAGAGTCCCTACGAGCAGTACTTC; CDR3 protein: CASSQTGQKSPYEQYF
clone size: .; D gene: .; V gene: TRBV24-1; J gene: TRBJ2-3; CDR3 DNA: TGTGCCACCAGCCTCGGTCCAAATACGGGTACGCAGTATTTT; CDR3 protein: CATSLGPNTGTQYF
clone size: few; D gene: .; V gene: TRBV19; J gene: TRBJ1-5; CDR3 DNA: TGTGCCAGTAGTAGGGGCCCTTCTGGCAATCAGCCCCAGCATTTT; CDR3 protein: CASSRGPSGNQPQHF
clone size: .; D gene: .; V gene: TRBV24-1; J gene: TRBJ2-3; CDR3 DNA: TGTGCCACCAGTGATCGTCGGGGATCTAGCACAGATACGCAGTATTTT; CDR3 protein: CATSDRRGSSTDTQYF
clone size: .; D gene: .; V gene: TRBV2; J gene: TRBJ1-6; CDR3 DNA: TGTGCCAGCAGGGGAGAGGGAAGACTTTCACCCCTCCACTTT; CDR3 protein: CASRGEGRLSPLHF
clone size: few; D gene: .; V gene: TRBV25-1; J gene: TRBJ1-1; CDR3 DNA: TGTGCCAGCAGTGAGGGGGCCTCAGGGACTGAAGCTTTCTTT; CDR3 protein: CASSEGASGTEAFF
clone size: once; D gene: TRBD1; V gene: TRBV10-2; J gene: TRBJ1-2; CDR3 DNA: TGCGCCAGCAGTGAGCCAGGGGGATCTGGCTACACCTTC; CDR3 protein: CASSEPGGSGYTF
clone size: .; D gene: TRBD2; V gene: TRBV6-1; J gene: TRBJ2-7; CDR3 DNA: TGTGCCAGCAGTGGTGTGCGGGAGAAGATTGGCTACGAGCAGTACTTC; CDR3 protein: CASSGVREKIGYEQYF
clone size: .; D gene: .; V gene: TRBV18; J gene: TRBJ1-2; CDR3 DNA: TGTGCCAGCTCACCACCCGCAGGGCAGTATGGCTACACCTTC; CDR3 protein: CASSPPAGQYGYTF
clone size: .; D gene: .; V gene: TRBV2; J gene: TRBJ1-5; CDR3 DNA: TGTGCCAGTACTCCGGGGGTCAATGATCAGCCCCAGCATTTT; CDR3 protein: CASTPGVNDQPQHF
clone size: .; D gene: TRBD1; V gene: TRBV6-5; J gene: TRBJ2-7; CDR3 DNA: TGTGCCAGCAGTTACTCGAAGGGCAGGGGGACCTACGAGCAGTACTTC; CDR3 protein: CASSYSKGRGTYEQYF
clone size: .; D gene: TRBD1; V gene: TRBV27; J gene: TRBJ2-1; CDR3 DNA: TGTGCCAGCAGTCTGACAGGGGGTCCCAATGAGCAGTTCTTC; CDR3 protein: CASSLTGGPNEQFF
clone size: .; D gene: .; V gene: TRBV19; J gene: TRBJ1-2; CDR3 DNA: TGTGCCAGTAGTATTCCCTCGGACGGGATTAACTATGGCTACACCTTC; CDR3 protein: CASSIPSDGINYGYTF
clone size: .; D gene: .; V gene: TRBV2; J gene: TRBJ2-3; CDR3 DNA: TGTGCCAGCAGCATCCCAGGGATCACAGATACGCAGTATTTT; CDR3 protein: CASSIPGITDTQYF
clone size: few; D gene: TRBD2; V gene: TRBV5-6; J gene: TRBJ2-7; CDR3 DNA: TGTGCCAGCAGCCCGGGGGGTGCCCTGTTCGAGCAGTACTTC; CDR3 protein: CASSPGGALFEQYF
clone size: .; D gene: .; V gene: TRBV28; J gene: TRBJ1-2; CDR3 DNA: TGTGCCAGCACCGGGGGGTATGGCTACACCTTC; CDR3 protein: CASTGGYGYTF
clone size: .; D gene: .; V gene: TRBV5-1; J gene: TRBJ1-1; CDR3 DNA: TGCGCCAGCAGCTTGTTGCAGGGGCCCGGAATCGAAGCTTTCTTT; CDR3 protein: CASSLLQGPGIEAFF
clone size: .; D gene: TRBD1; V gene: TRBV7-9; J gene: TRBJ2-3; CDR3 DNA: TGTGCCAGCAGCCCAACGGGACAGGCCCTCCGCGCAGATACGCAGTATTTT; CDR3 protein: CASSPTGQALRADTQYF
clone size: .; D gene: TRBD1; V gene: TRBV6-2/TRBV6-3; J gene: TRBJ2-1; CDR3 DNA: TGTGCCAGCAGTTACACAGGGACAGGGATGTGGAATGAGCAGTTCTTC; CDR3 protein: CASSYTGTGMWNEQFF